The 12 T cell receptor beta chains given below trace back to one sample, sequenced in a study of identical twins. TCRdb redid the calling of the 5' RACE reads with MiXCR, one entry per CDR3 protein. This table holds around 960,000 distinct CDR3 sequences, around 12% found once. This same sample was also part of a study on yellow fever vaccine responses in identical twins.

The sample was PBMCs. The receptors stem from a woman between 18 and 29 years old in good health.

This clonotype was seen repeatedly, ten times or more. This sequence joins TRBV5-1 and TRBJ1-1, with 7 bases fitting TRBD1. The CDR3 covers 16 residues. Germline-derived CDR1 and CDR2 are SGHRS and YFSETQ. V shed 4 bases and J 0 bases; nucleotides not matched to a gene: 9. This CDR3 reads CASSQQGSGMNTEAFF. The CDR3 nucleotides are TGCGCCAGCAGCCAACAGGGGAGTGGGATGAACACTGAAGCTTTCTTT. The variable domain in full, completed from reference TRBV5-1 and TRBJ1-1, reads KAGVTQTPRYLIKTRGQQVTLSCSPISGHRSVSWYQQTPGQGLQFLFEYFSETQRNKGNFPGRFSGRQFSNSRSEMNVSTLELGDSALYLCASSQQGSGMNTEAFFGQGTRLTVV.

J is TRBJ2-1 and V is TRBV19, with 7 nucleotides matching TRBD2. Germline V gives CDR1 LNHDA, CDR2 SQIVND (reference sequence). This CDR3 has 14 amino acids. Unmatched junction bases numbered 5, after V lost 7 bases and J lost 2 bases. In DNA, the CDR3 is TGTGCCAGTACCCCGACTAGCACCTACAATGAGCAGTTCTTC. Translated, it gives CASTPTSTYNEQFF.

The CDR3 is CASSQNGASLEQYF. In nucleotides, the CDR3 is TGTGCCAGCAGCCAAAACGGGGCTTCTCTCGAGCAGTACTTC. The chain employs TRBV3-1 and TRBJ2-7, with D perhaps given as TRBD1 or TRBD2 (5 bases each). Trimming removed 2 bases from V and 6 bases from J, with 14 bases in between. Germline CDR1 LGHDT, CDR2 YNNKEL (reference sequence). The CDR3 is 14 amino acids.

The V and J genes are TRBV5-6 and TRBJ2-5; D gene ambiguous. CDR3 length: 13 amino acids. Germline V gene data show CDR1 as SGHDT and CDR2 as YYEEEE. V was cut by 3 bases and J by 3 bases, with 9 bases left in between. The CDR3 nucleotides read TGTGCCAGCAGCTCCCACCCGGAAGAGACCCAGTACTTC. This encodes CASSSHPEETQYF.

CDR3 sequence: CASSQSGVPLAKNIQYF. CDR3 in DNA: TGCGCCAGCAGTCAATCAGGAGTTCCACTAGCCAAAAACATTCAGTACTTC. This chain uses TRBV23-1 with TRBJ2-4; no clear D gene. TRBV23-1 is designated an ORF whose function remains uncertain. V gave up 0 bases and J gave up 0 bases, with 12 bases separating them. This CDR3 is built from 17 residues.

The V call is TRBV12-3 or TRBV12-4, the J call TRBJ1-1; 7 positions agree with TRBD1. The V and J ends lost 6 bases and 4 bases, in that order; junction bases with no gene match: 8. The CDR3 has 14 residues. This CDR3 reads CASSPDRAATEAFF. As DNA, the CDR3 is TGTGCCAGCAGCCCTGACAGGGCGGCCACTGAAGCTTTCTTT.

This clonotype was counted a few times. The chain carries TRBV24-1 and TRBJ2-1, with 9 positions matching TRBD2. With 9 bases clipped from V and 7 bases from J, the junction kept 12 bases outside the gene matches. Germline CDR1 KGHDR, CDR2 SFDVKD. This CDR3 has 15 residues. As DNA, the CDR3 is TGTGCCACCGTCGCGGGTACTAGCGGGCGGAATGAGCAGTTCTTC. Its protein is CATVAGTSGRNEQFF.

This clonotype showed up just a few times. The chain couples TRBV6-1 to TRBJ2-1, with D unresolved. In germline, CDR1 is MNHNS, CDR2 SASEGT. The CDR3 loop spans 14 amino acids. V dropped 7 bases and J dropped 2 bases, with 12 bases sitting between them. The CDR3 region is CASTVKAPYNEQFF. CDR3 in DNA: TGTGCCAGCACAGTTAAAGCCCCCTACAATGAGCAGTTCTTC.

The DNA of the CDR3 is TGTGCCAGCAGCGGGGGGCAGGGGGCCAAAAACATTCAGTACTTC. It yields the protein CASSGGQGAKNIQYF. The V call is TRBV5-6, the J call TRBJ2-4, with D possibly being TRBD1 or TRBD2 (6 bases each). V was trimmed by 4 bases and J by 1 base, leaving 12 bases between them. Germline values: CDR1 SGHDT, CDR2 YYEEEE. The CDR3 contains 15 residues.

The V and J genes are TRBV5-4 and TRBJ2-7; 9 nucleotides match TRBD1. The germline V gene encodes CDR1 SGHNT and CDR2 YYREEE (reference sequence). This CDR3 region has 15 residues. V lost 2 bases to trimming and J lost 3 bases; unmatched junction nucleotides: 6. The CDR3 sequence: CASSLGQGKGYEQYF. The CDR3 DNA reads as TGTGCCAGCAGCTTAGGACAGGGGAAAGGCTACGAGCAGTACTTC.

This clonotype has just a few counts. The V call is TRBV20-1, the J call TRBJ2-1; D is undetermined. Per germline, CDR1 DFQATT and CDR2 SNEGSKA (reference sequence). The V end was cut by 0 bases, the J end by 1 base, with 13 bases between. The CDR3 is made up of 16 amino acids. CDR3 bases: TGCAGTGCTAGAGATCCGGGCAAGAGTTCCTACAATGAGCAGTTCTTC. This sequence encodes CSARDPGKSSYNEQFF.

In this sample, this clonotype turned up many times. The V gene is TRBV20-1, the J gene TRBJ2-1; D possibly matches TRBD1 or TRBD2 (5 bases each). The V gene lost 2 bases and the J gene lost 3 bases, with 17 bases spanning the gap. Germline V gene sequence: CDR1 DFQATT, CDR2 SNEGSKA (reference sequence). The CDR3 is 16 amino acids. The CDR3 nucleotides are TGCAGTGCTAGACAGACCGGGACCCCTGGCTACAATGAGCAGTTCTTC. Its protein is CSARQTGTPGYNEQFF.